These 29 T cell receptor beta chains share one sample of origin, sequenced in a study of post-analysis software for immune sequencing data. Overall study findings and caveats: There were a handful of TRBV segments more frequent in patients than controls, and TRBV5-6, TRBV5-1 and TRBV20-1 were among them.

Their target antigens are unknown. Unique molecular identifiers featured in each of the TCR beta cDNA libraries. TCRdb recomputed calls from the PCR reads with MiXCR, one row per CDR3 protein. The sample consists of about 680,000 distinct CDR3 sequences, approximately 60% of them appearing once. The sample taken for sequencing was blood. The receptors here all came from a girl aged 2 to 10 with multiple sclerosis.

This clonotype has more than one count but fewer than ten. The chain recombines TRBV20-1 with TRBJ1-1; D possibly corresponds to TRBD1 (6 bases). From germline, CDR1 is DFQATT and CDR2 SNEGSKA (reference sequence). The CDR3 spans 15 residues. Trimming removed 5 bases from V and 5 bases from J, with 21 bases in between. CDR3 loop: CSAFSPGGAETEAFF. The CDR3 bases are TGCAGTGCTTTCTCCCCCGGGGGGGCTGAGACTGAAGCTTTCTTT.

The rearrangement uses TRBV12-3 or TRBV12-4 and TRBJ2-1, with 8 positions matching TRBD2. Trimming cost V 6 bases and J 10 bases; bases outside gene matches: 17. The CDR3 is 16 amino acids. CDR3 in DNA: TGTGCCAGCAGAGGGATAAGCGGGGGACCCTTCCGGGAGCAGTTCTTC. This gives the protein CASRGISGGPFREQFF.

The chain is built from TRBV20-1 and TRBJ1-1; D ambiguous. The V end was cut by 3 bases, the J end by 3 bases, with 8 bases between. Germline V gene sequence: CDR1 DFQATT, CDR2 SNEGSKA (reference sequence). This CDR3 has 12 residues. The CDR3 coding sequence is TGCAGTGCTAGGGCTTGGGACACTGAAGCTTTCTTT. Translating gives CSARAWDTEAFF.

This chain links TRBV6-4 with TRBJ2-1; 11 nucleotides match TRBD2. The length of the CDR3 is 16 residues. Germline V gene lookup returns CDR1 MRHNA and CDR2 SNTAGT. Trimming removed 6 bases from V and 9 bases from J; junction bases left unmatched: 13. CDR3 DNA sequence: TGTGCCAGCAGCACGACCCCGACTAGCGGGAAGGCTGAGCAGTTCTTC. Translating it yields CASSTTPTSGKAEQFF.

Only a few counts were recorded for this clonotype. The chain carries TRBV10-3 and TRBJ2-1, with D maybe TRBD2 (5 bases). The CDR3 is 14 amino acids. Trimming took 1 base from V and 10 from J, leaving 14 bases between them. The germline V gene encodes CDR1 ENHRY and CDR2 SYGVKD. The CDR3 loop reads CAISEFQAEVEQFF. The DNA for the CDR3 is TGTGCCATCAGTGAGTTTCAAGCGGAGGTGGAGCAGTTCTTC.

The chain carries TRBV2 and TRBJ2-1, with 8 bases lining up with TRBD2. Germline V CDR1 and CDR2: SNHLY, FYNNEI. V gave up 4 bases and J gave up 9 bases; unmatched junction bases: 8. CDR3 length equals 14 residues. The CDR3 DNA follows: TGTGCCAGCAGTGGAATACGGGGGGGCGGTGAGCAGTTCTTC. Translating it yields CASSGIRGGGEQFF.

This clonotype appeared a few times. J is TRBJ2-1 and V is TRBV7-9, with TRBD1 matching over 7 bases. This CDR3 comprises 14 residues. V gave up 0 bases and J gave up 10 bases; unmatched junction bases: 6. Per the germline V gene, CDR1 is SEHNR and CDR2 is FQNEAQ (reference sequence). The CDR3: CASSLAQGEGEQFF. CDR3 sequence (DNA): TGTGCCAGCAGCTTAGCTCAGGGGGAAGGGGAGCAGTTCTTC.

A few counts support this clonotype. The chain has TRBV6-2 or TRBV6-3 and TRBJ1-1; 11 nucleotides match TRBD1. The CDR3 is made up of 16 amino acids. Trimming took 7 bases from V and 5 from J; bases not matched to a gene: 12. CDR1 is MNHEY and CDR2 is SVGEGT in the germline V gene. CDR3 DNA sequence: TGTGCCAGCACCCCCCACGGGGACAGGGGGAGAACTGAAGCTTTCTTT. Residues: CASTPHGDRGRTEAFF.

The gene calls are TRBV19 and TRBJ1-2; D not resolved. The germline V gene has CDR1 LNHDA and CDR2 SQIVND (reference sequence). The CDR3 consists of 12 residues. V dropped 5 bases and J dropped 4 bases, with 8 bases sitting between them. The CDR3 DNA is TGTGCCAGTAGTGCGACACTCTATGGCTACACCTTC. This gives the protein CASSATLYGYTF.

The gene calls are TRBV12-3 or TRBV12-4 and TRBJ2-3; 14 bases match TRBD2. J lost 6 bases, V lost 3 bases, and 14 bases had no gene match. CDR3 length: 19 residues. The CDR3 spells CASSFPTSGGARAWDTQYF. The CDR3, as DNA: TGTGCCAGCAGTTTCCCGACTAGCGGGGGGGCCAGGGCTTGGGATACGCAGTATTTT.

The gene calls are TRBV7-2 and TRBJ2-1; maybe TRBD2 (6 bases). CDR3 length: 15 residues. V was cut by 4 bases and J by 7 bases, with 17 bases left in between. Germline V gives CDR1 SGHTA, CDR2 FQGNSA. CDR3 bases: TGTGCCAGCAGCTCCTACTGGGGGACTCCGAATGAGCAGTTCTTC. As protein: CASSSYWGTPNEQFF.

V usage is TRBV6-5 and J usage is TRBJ2-3; no definite D call. The CDR3 consists of 17 residues. Trimming pared 3 bases from V and 2 bases from J, leaving 18 bases between. Germline-derived CDR1 and CDR2 are MNHEY and SVGAGI. CDR3 residues: CASSYSRSIADTDTQYF. As DNA, the CDR3 is TGTGCCAGCAGTTATAGTCGGTCTATTGCGGACACAGATACGCAGTATTTT.

V is TRBV10-3 and J is TRBJ2-4, with D uncertain. The germline gives CDR1 ENHRY, CDR2 SYGVKD. V was shortened by 3 bases and J by 8 bases, with 11 bases between the two germline ends. CDR3 length: 13 amino acids. The CDR3: CAISDPSRDIQYF. The CDR3 DNA is TGTGCCATCAGTGACCCGAGTAGAGACATTCAGTACTTC.

The V gene is TRBV12-3 or TRBV12-4, the J gene TRBJ2-3; D is uncertain. Trimming removed 1 base from V and 7 bases from J, with 15 bases in between. The CDR3 length is 15 residues. The CDR3 coding sequence is TGTGCCAGCAGTTTAGGCTTCGGGCCGGCAAATACGCAGTATTTT. This translates into CASSLGFGPANTQYF.

V gene TRBV12-3 or TRBV12-4 combines with J gene TRBJ1-2; TRBD1 is a possible D gene (5 bases). The CDR3 runs to 13 residues. Deletions cut 4 bases from V and 7 bases from J, with 13 bases between. The CDR3 here is CASSSPRGGGYTF. CDR3 sequence (DNA): TGTGCCAGCAGTTCGCCCCGGGGGGGTGGCTACACCTTC.

J is TRBJ2-7 and V is TRBV21-1; the table's D call, TRBD1, has no DNA check behind it. TRBV21-1 is deemed a pseudogene. The CDR3 runs to 12 residues. The CDR3 DNA sequence: TGTGCCAGCAGCACCCACCGGGGAGAGCAGTACTTC. Its protein product is CASSTHRGEQYF.

This sequence joins TRBV9 and TRBJ2-1; 11 positions match TRBD2. V trimming: 0 bases; J trimming: 0 bases; junction bases outside the gene matches: 8. Germline CDR1 SGDLS, CDR2 YYNGEE. This CDR3 is 19 amino acids long. CDR3 sequence: CASSVGLAGGFSSYNEQFF. CDR3 bases: TGTGCCAGCAGCGTAGGGCTAGCGGGGGGCTTTAGCTCCTACAATGAGCAGTTCTTC.

The rearrangement uses TRBV6-1 and TRBJ2-3, with 14 bases matching TRBD2. CDR3 length: 17 amino acids. V trimming: 5 bases; J trimming: 2 bases; junction bases outside the gene matches: 6. Germline V gene sequence: CDR1 MNHNS, CDR2 SASEGT. The CDR3 is CASSRPGLAGATDTQYF. In DNA, the CDR3 is TGTGCCAGCAGTCGCCCGGGACTAGCGGGGGCCACAGATACGCAGTATTTT.

The sample holds a few counts of this clonotype. This sequence joins TRBV20-1 and TRBJ2-5; D ambiguous. Germline CDR1 DFQATT, CDR2 SNEGSKA (reference sequence). The V end lost 4 bases, the J end lost 0 bases, and 21 bases lay between the germline ends. The CDR3 covers 17 residues. CDR3 loop: CSATPRFNSLHQETQYF. Here the CDR3 DNA reads TGCAGTGCTACACCGAGATTTAACAGCCTACACCAAGAGACCCAGTACTTC.

CDR3 region: CSVGSRTANTGELFF. The DNA of the CDR3 is TGCAGCGTTGGTTCTCGGACAGCGAACACCGGGGAGCTGTTTTTT. The V call is TRBV29-1, the J call TRBJ2-2; D possibly corresponds to TRBD1 (6 bases). Germline V gives CDR1 SQVTM, CDR2 ANQGSEA. This CDR3 region has 15 residues. Trimming took off 4 bases at V and 0 bases at J, with 12 bases between the two ends.

The rearrangement joins TRBV14 to TRBJ2-5; 10 bases fit TRBD1. The J call may be in error: the DNA end matches TRBJ2-7 better. Germline V CDR1 and CDR2: SGHDN, FVKESK. The CDR3 is 15 amino acids. CDR3 nucleotides: TGTGCCAGCAGCCAAGGGACAGGGGGTTTCGGCGAGCAGTACTTC. This gives the protein CASSQGTGGFGEQYF.

This clonotype showed up just a few times. The rearrangement joins TRBV11-2 to TRBJ1-2; weak D call: TRBD1 (6 bases). CDR1 and CDR2 (germline): SGHAT, FQNNGV. The CDR3 totals 18 residues. The V and J ends lost 4 bases and 4 bases respectively, with 25 bases between them. In nucleotides, the CDR3 is TGTGCCAGCAGCTCCCTCAGGAGGTCGCAGGGGCGCAGCTATGGCTACACCTTC. Protein: CASSSLRRSQGRSYGYTF.

The chain carries TRBV7-3 and TRBJ2-7; no definite D call. This CDR3 has 13 residues. Trimming pared 3 bases from V and 5 bases from J, leaving 11 bases between. Germline loops: CDR1 SGHTA, CDR2 FQGTGA. The CDR3 region is CASSFRAAHEQYF. CDR3 DNA: TGTGCCAGCAGCTTCCGGGCCGCGCACGAGCAGTACTTC.

The chain has TRBV2 and TRBJ2-1; 12 bases line up with TRBD2. The ends lost 6 bases at V and 9 bases at J; junction bases unmatched: 12. The CDR3 covers 16 residues. Germline CDR1 reads SNHLY; CDR2 reads FYNNEI. The CDR3 DNA is TGTGCCAGCAGCCGGGTGCGACTAGCGGGGGCACCTGAGCAGTTCTTC. Translating gives CASSRVRLAGAPEQFF.

The V call is TRBV20-1, the J call TRBJ2-3, with TRBD2 matching over 13 bases. V gave up 8 bases and J gave up 3 bases; unmatched junction bases: 8. This CDR3 is built from 15 residues. Germline loops: CDR1 DFQATT, CDR2 SNEGSKA (reference sequence). The CDR3 DNA is TGCAGTACTCACCGGACTAGCGGGAGAACAGATACGCAGTATTTT. Translated: CSTHRTSGRTDTQYF.

This clonotype has a handful of counts. This chain connects TRBV13 to TRBJ2-5; D is possibly TRBD1 (5 bases). Germline V gene sequence: CDR1 PRHDT, CDR2 FYEKMQ (reference sequence). This CDR3 is 13 amino acids long. V gave up 7 bases and J gave up 2 bases, with 11 bases separating them. The CDR3 sequence is CASKDTSQETQYF. The CDR3 region has the DNA TGTGCCAGCAAGGACACCTCGCAAGAGACCCAGTACTTC.

This clonotype has a handful of counts. The chain carries TRBV6-4 and TRBJ2-7; TRBD2 matches at 7 bases. CDR3 length: 13 residues. V was clipped by 5 bases and J by 3 bases; unmatched bases: 4. CDR1 and CDR2 (germline): MRHNA, SNTAGT. The DNA of the CDR3 is TGTGCCAGCAGTACACTAGCGCGCTACGAGCAGTACTTC. Protein sequence: CASSTLARYEQYF.

The table lists this clonotype with a few counts. The chain has TRBV7-2 and TRBJ2-1; TRBD1 agrees at 8 bases. The junction had 3 bases not matched to a gene; V was cut back by 5 bases and J by 6 bases. Per the germline V gene, CDR1 is SGHTA and CDR2 is FQGNSA. The CDR3 is 13 amino acids. CDR3 sequence: CASSPQGANEQFF. In DNA form, the CDR3 reads TGTGCCAGCAGCCCCCAGGGGGCCAATGAGCAGTTCTTC.

V is TRBV29-1 and J is TRBJ2-1, with 14 bases identical to TRBD2. Looked up from germline, CDR1 is SQVTM and CDR2 is ANQGSEA. The CDR3 has 15 amino acids. The junction had 3 bases not matched to a gene; V was cut back by 4 bases and J by 4 bases. CDR3 sequence (DNA): TGCAGCGTTGCCGGGACTAGCGGGGGTTACAATGAGCAGTTCTTC. This encodes CSVAGTSGGYNEQFF.